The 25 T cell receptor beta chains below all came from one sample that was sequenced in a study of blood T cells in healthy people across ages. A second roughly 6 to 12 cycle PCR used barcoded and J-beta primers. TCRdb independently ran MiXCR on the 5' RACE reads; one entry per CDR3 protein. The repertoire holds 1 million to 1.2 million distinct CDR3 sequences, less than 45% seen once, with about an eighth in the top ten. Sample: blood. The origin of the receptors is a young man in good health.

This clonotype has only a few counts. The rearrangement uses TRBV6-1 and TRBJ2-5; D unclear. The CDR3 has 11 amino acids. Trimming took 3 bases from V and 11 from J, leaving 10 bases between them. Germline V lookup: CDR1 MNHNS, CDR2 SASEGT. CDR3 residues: CASSEEAGQYF. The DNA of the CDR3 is TGTGCCAGCAGTGAGGAAGCCGGGCAGTACTTC.

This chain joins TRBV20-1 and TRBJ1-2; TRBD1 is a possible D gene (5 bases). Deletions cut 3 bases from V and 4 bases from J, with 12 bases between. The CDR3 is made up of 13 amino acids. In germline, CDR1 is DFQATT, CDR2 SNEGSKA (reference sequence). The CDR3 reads CSAREDRSYGYTF. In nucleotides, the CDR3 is TGCAGTGCTAGGGAAGACAGAAGCTATGGCTACACCTTC.

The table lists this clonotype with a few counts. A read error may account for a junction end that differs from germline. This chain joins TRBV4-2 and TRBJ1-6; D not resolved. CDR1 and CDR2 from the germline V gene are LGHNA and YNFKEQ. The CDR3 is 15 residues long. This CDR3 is CASSQDLNSNSPLHF. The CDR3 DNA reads TGTGCCAGCAGCCAAGATCTTAACAGTAATTCGCCCCTCCACTTT.

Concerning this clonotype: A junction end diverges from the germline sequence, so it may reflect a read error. CDR3 sequence (DNA): TGCGCCAGCAGCTCCCGGACGGGCGCGGATACGCGGTATTTT. Encoded protein: CASSSRTGADTRYF. The chain has TRBV5-1 and TRBJ2-3; no clear D gene. The CDR3 runs to 14 residues. Germline CDR1 is SGHRS and CDR2 is YFSETQ.

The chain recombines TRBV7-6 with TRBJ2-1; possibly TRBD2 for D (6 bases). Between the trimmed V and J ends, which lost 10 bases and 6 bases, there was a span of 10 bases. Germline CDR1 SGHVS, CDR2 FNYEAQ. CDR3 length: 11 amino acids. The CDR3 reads CAIAEGNEQFF. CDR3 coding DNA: TGTGCCATAGCGGAAGGCAATGAGCAGTTCTTC.

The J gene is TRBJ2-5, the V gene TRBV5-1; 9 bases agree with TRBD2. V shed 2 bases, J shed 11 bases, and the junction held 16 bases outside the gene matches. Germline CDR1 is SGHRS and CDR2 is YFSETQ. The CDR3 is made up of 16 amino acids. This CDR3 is CASSLPTSGDYNEQYF. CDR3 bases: TGCGCCAGCAGCTTACCGACTAGCGGTGACTACAATGAGCAGTACTTC. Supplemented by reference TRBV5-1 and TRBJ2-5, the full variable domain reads KAGVTQTPRYLIKTRGQQVTLSCSPISGHRSVSWYQQTPGQGLQFLFEYFSETQRNKGNFPGRFSGRQFSNSRSEMNVSTLELGDSALYLCASSLPTSGDYNEQYFGPGTRLLVL.

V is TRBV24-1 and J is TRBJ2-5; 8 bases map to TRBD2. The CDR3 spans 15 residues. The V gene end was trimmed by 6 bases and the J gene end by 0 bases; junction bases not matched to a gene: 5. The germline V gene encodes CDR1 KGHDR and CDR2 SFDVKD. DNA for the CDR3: TGTGCCACCAGTCGGGGTAGCGGGGACCAAGAGACCCAGTACTTC. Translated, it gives CATSRGSGDQETQYF.

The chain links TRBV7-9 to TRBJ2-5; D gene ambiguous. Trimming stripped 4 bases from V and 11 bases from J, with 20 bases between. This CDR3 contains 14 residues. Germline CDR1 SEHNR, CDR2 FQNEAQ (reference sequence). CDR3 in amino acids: CASSSGGLENEQYF. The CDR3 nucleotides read TGTGCCAGCAGCTCCGGCGGTCTCGAGAATGAGCAGTACTTC.

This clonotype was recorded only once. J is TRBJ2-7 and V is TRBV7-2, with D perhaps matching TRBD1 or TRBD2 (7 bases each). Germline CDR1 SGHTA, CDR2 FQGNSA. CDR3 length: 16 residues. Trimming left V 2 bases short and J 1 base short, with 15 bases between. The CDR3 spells CASSLQGGAASYEQYF. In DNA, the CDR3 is TGTGCCAGCAGCTTACAGGGGGGGGCCGCATCCTACGAGCAGTACTTC.

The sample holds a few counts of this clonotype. CDR3 nucleotide sequence: TGTGCCAGCGTCAATAGGGGGAACACTGAAGCTTTCTTT. It is translated as CASVNRGNTEAFF. The gene calls are TRBV3-1 and TRBJ1-1; D may be TRBD1 (5 bases). The CDR3 is made up of 13 amino acids. With 8 bases removed from V and 1 base from J, the gap between germline ends came to 11 bases. Germline V lookup: CDR1 LGHDT, CDR2 YNNKEL (reference sequence).

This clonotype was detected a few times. For the CDR3, the DNA is TGTGCCATCAGTGAGTCCCGCAGGGAGGTGTTTTTT. Protein: CAISESRREVFF. The chain is built from TRBV10-3 and TRBJ1-4, with a weak D call TRBD1 (5 bases). The germline gives CDR1 ENHRY, CDR2 SYGVKD. V was clipped by 0 bases and J by 15 bases, with 11 bases between them. CDR3 length: 12 amino acids.

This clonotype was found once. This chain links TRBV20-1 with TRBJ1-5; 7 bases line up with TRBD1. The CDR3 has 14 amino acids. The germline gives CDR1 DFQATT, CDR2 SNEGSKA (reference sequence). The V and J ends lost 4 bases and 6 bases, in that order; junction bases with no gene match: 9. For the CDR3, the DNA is TGCAGTGCTACACAACAGGGGAGAGGTCAGCCCCAGCATTTT. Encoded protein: CSATQQGRGQPQHF.

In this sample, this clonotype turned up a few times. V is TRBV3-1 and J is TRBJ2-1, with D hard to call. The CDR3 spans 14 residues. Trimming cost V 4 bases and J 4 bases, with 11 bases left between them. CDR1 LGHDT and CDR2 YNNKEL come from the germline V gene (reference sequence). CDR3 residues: CASSPSQRYNEQFF. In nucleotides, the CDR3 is TGTGCCAGCAGCCCATCCCAGAGGTACAATGAGCAGTTCTTC.

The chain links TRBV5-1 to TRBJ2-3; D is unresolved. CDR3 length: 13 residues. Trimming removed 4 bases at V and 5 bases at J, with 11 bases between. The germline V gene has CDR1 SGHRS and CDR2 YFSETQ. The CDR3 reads CASSVVLEDTQYF. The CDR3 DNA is TGCGCCAGCAGCGTGGTACTGGAAGATACGCAGTATTTT.

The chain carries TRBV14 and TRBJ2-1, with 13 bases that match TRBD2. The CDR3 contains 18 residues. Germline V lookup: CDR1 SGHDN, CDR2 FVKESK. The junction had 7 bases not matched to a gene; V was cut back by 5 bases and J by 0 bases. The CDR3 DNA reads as TGTGCCAGCAGCAGACTAGCGGGGGGCGGAAGCTCCTACAATGAGCAGTTCTTC. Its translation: CASSRLAGGGSSYNEQFF.

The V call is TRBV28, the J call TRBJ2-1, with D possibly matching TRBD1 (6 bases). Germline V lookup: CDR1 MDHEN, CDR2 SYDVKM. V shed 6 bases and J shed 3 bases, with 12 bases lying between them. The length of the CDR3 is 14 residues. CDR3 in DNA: TGTGCCAGCAGACCAAGGACAGTCTACAATGAGCAGTTCTTC. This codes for CASRPRTVYNEQFF.

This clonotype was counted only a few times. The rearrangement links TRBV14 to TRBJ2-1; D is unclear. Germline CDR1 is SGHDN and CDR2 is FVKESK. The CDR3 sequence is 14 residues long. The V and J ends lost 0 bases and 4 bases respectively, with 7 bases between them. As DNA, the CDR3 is TGTGCCAGCAGCCAAGAAACAGTGTACAATGAGCAGTTCTTC. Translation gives CASSQETVYNEQFF.

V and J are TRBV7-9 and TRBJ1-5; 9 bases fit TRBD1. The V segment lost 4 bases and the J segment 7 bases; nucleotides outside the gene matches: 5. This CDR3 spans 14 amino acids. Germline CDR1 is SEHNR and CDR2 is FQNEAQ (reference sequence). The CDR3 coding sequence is TGTGCCAGCAGCTGGGACAGGGAGGTGCAGCCCCAGCATTTT. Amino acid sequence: CASSWDREVQPQHF.

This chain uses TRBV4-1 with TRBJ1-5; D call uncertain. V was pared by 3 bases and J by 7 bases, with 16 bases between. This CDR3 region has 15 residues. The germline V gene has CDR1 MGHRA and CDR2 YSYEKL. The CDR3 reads CASSHGGGLGQPQHF. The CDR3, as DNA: TGCGCCAGCAGCCACGGAGGAGGGTTGGGGCAGCCCCAGCATTTT.

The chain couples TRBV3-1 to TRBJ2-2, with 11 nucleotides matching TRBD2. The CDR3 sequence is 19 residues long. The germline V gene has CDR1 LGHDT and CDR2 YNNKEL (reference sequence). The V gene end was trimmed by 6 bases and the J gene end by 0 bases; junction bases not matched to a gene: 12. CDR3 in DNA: TGTGCCAGCAGTCCGGGGACTAGCGGACCTGCACCGAACACCGGGGAGCTGTTTTTT. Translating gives CASSPGTSGPAPNTGELFF.

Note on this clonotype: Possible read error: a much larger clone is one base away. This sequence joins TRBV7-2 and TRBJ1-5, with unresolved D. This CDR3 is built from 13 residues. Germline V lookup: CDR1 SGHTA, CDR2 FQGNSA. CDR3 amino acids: CASSVKADQLQHF. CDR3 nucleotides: TGTGCCAGCAGCGTAAAAGCAGATCAGCTCCAGCATTTT.

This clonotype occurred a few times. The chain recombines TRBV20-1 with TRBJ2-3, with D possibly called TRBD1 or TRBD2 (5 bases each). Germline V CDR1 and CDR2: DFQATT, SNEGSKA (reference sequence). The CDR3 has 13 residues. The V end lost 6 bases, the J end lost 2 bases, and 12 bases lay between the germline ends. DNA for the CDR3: TGCAGTGCAGATGGGACGGACACAGATACGCAGTATTTT. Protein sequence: CSADGTDTDTQYF.

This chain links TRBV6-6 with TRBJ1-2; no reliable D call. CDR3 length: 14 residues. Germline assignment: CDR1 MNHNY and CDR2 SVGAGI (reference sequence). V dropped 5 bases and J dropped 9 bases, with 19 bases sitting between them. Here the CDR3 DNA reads TGTGCCAGCAGTGACCGACAAGCCGAGGAGAGCTACACCTTC. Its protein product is CASSDRQAEESYTF.

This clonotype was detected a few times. Here the CDR3 DNA reads TGTGCCAGCCAACCCTTAGGCCCGACTCCAACCTATGGCTACACCTTC. Translating gives CASQPLGPTPTYGYTF. The genes are TRBV27 and TRBJ1-2; D uncertain. There are 16 residues in the CDR3. Germline CDR1 reads MNHEY; CDR2 reads SMNVEV (reference sequence). V gave up 8 bases and J gave up 4 bases, with 23 bases separating them.

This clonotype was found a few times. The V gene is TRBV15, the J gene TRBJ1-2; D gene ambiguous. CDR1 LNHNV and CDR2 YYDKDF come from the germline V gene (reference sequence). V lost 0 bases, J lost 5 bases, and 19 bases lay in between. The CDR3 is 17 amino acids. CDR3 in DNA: TGTGCCACCAGCAGAGATCCCCCAGTCCTAGGTCGGTATGGCTACACCTTC. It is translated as CATSRDPPVLGRYGYTF.